This is a list of T cell receptor beta chains from one sample in a study of radiotherapy plus CTLA-4 blockade in lung cancer. Produced via immunoSEQ multiplex PCR; TCRdb's table is partial and in-frame only. The table records 32,000 or so clones, 60% to 85% of them present only once. Here the sequenced sample was peripheral blood, taken from a patient treated with radiotherapy plus ipilimumab. These receptors were collected from a human donor with non-small cell lung cancer that progressed on radiotherapy plus ipilimumab. The CDR3 runs from the conserved cysteine through the conserved F or W. A D gene is named only where the DNA matches it firmly. The size field is filled for only some rows; it gives once, few, many or a size class.

abundance	v_gene	d_gene	j_gene	CDR3aa	CDR3nt
NA	TRBV6-1	TRBD2	TRBJ2-7	CASSEGDVRGGNYYEQYF	TGTGCCAGCAGTGAAGGAGACGTCCGGGGGGGGAATTACTACGAGCAGTACTTC
NA	TRBV11-2	NA	TRBJ2-7	CASSLGFGGEQYF	TGTGCCAGCAGCTTAGGATTTGGCGGCGAGCAGTACTTC
few	TRBV13	NA	TRBJ2-3	CASSLSRTSTDTQYF	TGTGCCAGCAGCTTAAGTCGGACCAGCACAGATACGCAGTATTTT
NA	TRBV7-8	NA	TRBJ2-1	CASSLVAPAHPSYNEQFF	TGTGCCAGCAGCTTAGTTGCCCCCGCTCACCCCTCCTACAATGAGCAGTTCTTC
NA	TRBV7-3	TRBD2	TRBJ2-2	CASSPSGSGELFF	TGTGCCAGCAGCCCTAGCGGGAGCGGGGAGCTGTTTTTT
few	TRBV11-2	NA	TRBJ2-7	CASSPVGGEQYF	TGTGCCAGCAGCCCCGTGGGCGGCGAGCAGTACTTC
NA	TRBV7-6	NA	TRBJ1-3	CASSLGGASSGNTIYF	TGTGCCAGCAGCTTGGGAGGGGCCAGCTCTGGAAACACCATATATTTT
NA	TRBV6-5	NA	TRBJ2-1	CASSYGEFPSYNEQFF	TGTGCCAGCAGTTACGGGGAGTTCCCCTCCTACAATGAGCAGTTCTTC
NA	TRBV6-1	NA	TRBJ2-7	CASSDQAHEQYF	TGTGCCAGCAGTGATCAGGCCCACGAGCAGTACTTC
NA	TRBV7-2	NA	TRBJ2-5	CASRHRRETQYF	TGTGCCAGCAGGCACAGGAGAGAGACCCAGTACTTC
NA	TRBV19	NA	TRBJ1-3	CASSLGGENTIYF	TGTGCCAGTAGTTTGGGGGGCGAGAACACCATATATTTT
NA	TRBV5-1	NA	TRBJ2-3	CASSLRLILVMDF	TGCGCCAGCAGCTTGCGACTGATCCTAGTTATGGATTTT
once	TRBV5-8	NA	TRBJ2-3	CASSPFPKGTQYF	TGTGCCAGCAGCCCGTTCCCGAAGGGTACGCAGTATTTT
few	TRBV13	TRBD2	TRBJ2-7	CASSLSLAGGPSEQYF	TGTGCCAGCAGCTTAAGCCTAGCGGGAGGGCCCAGCGAGCAGTACTTC
NA	TRBV20-1	NA	TRBJ1-2	CSASDYGYTF	TGCAGTGCTTCTGACTATGGCTACACCTTC
NA	TRBV6-1	NA	TRBJ1-5	CASTQGRAVNQPQHF	TGTGCCAGCACCCAAGGACGGGCAGTTAATCAGCCCCAGCATTTT
NA	TRBV7-6	TRBD1	TRBJ2-5	CASSFPGTGQETQYF	TGTGCCAGCAGCTTCCCCGGGACAGGCCAAGAGACCCAGTACTTC
NA	TRBV9	TRBD2	TRBJ2-4	CASSVDPLRGDIQYF	TGTGCCAGCAGCGTAGACCCCTTGCGGGGGGACATTCAGTACTTC
NA	TRBV5-1	NA	TRBJ2-5	CASSLVQRRETQYF	TGCGCCAGCAGCTTGGTTCAGCGAAGAGAGACCCAGTACTTC
NA	TRBV7-6	TRBD2	TRBJ2-4	CASSLERSSGWANIQYF	TGTGCCAGCAGCTTAGAGCGGTCTAGCGGCTGGGCAAACATTCAGTACTTC
NA	TRBV19	NA	TRBJ2-3	CASSRVGLAKDTDTQYF	TGTGCCAGTAGTCGTGTGGGCCTAGCAAAAGACACAGATACGCAGTATTTT
NA	TRBV5-1	NA	TRBJ1-4	CASSPGLGLFF	TGCGCCAGCAGCCCCGGGTTGGGACTGTTTTTT
NA	TRBV2	NA	TRBJ1-2	CASSRTEANYGYTF	TGTGCCAGCAGCCGGACAGAGGCTAACTATGGCTACACCTTC
NA	TRBV6-5	TRBD1	TRBJ1-2	CASSNKGQGIGGYTF	TGTGCCAGCAGCAATAAGGGACAGGGGATCGGCGGCTACACCTTC
NA	TRBV5-1	NA	TRBJ1-2	CASSLRQGSGGYTF	TGCGCCAGCAGCTTGAGGCAGGGCTCGGGCGGCTACACCTTC
few	TRBV27	TRBD2	TRBJ2-5	CASSPLPAGRETQYF	TGTGCCAGCAGTCCCCTCCCAGCGGGAAGGGAGACCCAGTACTTC
NA	TRBV7-9	NA	TRBJ2-1	CASSWDLLPLNEQFF	TGTGCCAGCAGCTGGGACTTGCTACCCCTTAATGAGCAGTTCTTC
NA	TRBV6-5	TRBD1	TRBJ2-1	CASSGPNRGYNEQFF	TGTGCCAGCAGTGGGCCCAACAGGGGATACAATGAGCAGTTCTTC
NA	TRBV9	NA	TRBJ1-1	CASSVEGEAEAFF	TGTGCCAGCAGCGTAGAGGGCGAGGCTGAAGCTTTCTTT
NA	TRBV27	TRBD2	TRBJ2-7	CASSLAGGDYEQYF	TGTGCCAGCAGTCTGGCGGGGGGAGACTACGAGCAGTACTTC
few	TRBV11-2	NA	TRBJ2-7	CASSSDGLGGYYEQYF	TGTGCCAGCAGCTCCGACGGGCTAGGGGGTTATTACGAGCAGTACTTC
few	TRBV7-6	NA	TRBJ1-2	CASSVLRESRRPGYTF	TGTGCCAGCAGCGTCCTCCGTGAATCTCGAAGACCTGGCTACACCTTC
NA	TRBV7-2	NA	TRBJ1-3	CASSLVAGGRYSGNTIYF	TGTGCCAGCAGCTTAGTAGCGGGTGGGCGGTACTCTGGAAACACCATATATTTT
NA	TRBV5-4	TRBD2	TRBJ2-1	CASSFSGTSGYNEQFF	TGTGCCAGCAGCTTTTCAGGGACTAGCGGTTACAATGAGCAGTTCTTC
once	TRBV7-9	TRBD1	TRBJ1-2	CASSLTGVGVFYGYTF	TGTGCCAGCAGCCTTACAGGGGTCGGGGTGTTCTATGGCTACACCTTC
NA	TRBV6-1	NA	TRBJ2-7	CASTLRGLSYEQYF	TGTGCCAGCACCCTGCGCGGACTGAGCTACGAGCAGTACTTC
NA	TRBV2	TRBD1	TRBJ1-4	CASSPGTAMNEKLFF	TGTGCCAGCAGTCCCGGGACAGCGATGAATGAAAAACTGTTTTTT
NA	TRBV18	NA	TRBJ1-4	CASSPFRTASGEKLFF	TGTGCCAGCTCACCCTTTCGGACGGCCAGCGGGGAGAAACTGTTTTTT
NA	TRBV6-1	NA	TRBJ2-3	CASSEWPSTDTQYF	TGTGCCAGCAGTGAATGGCCTAGCACAGATACGCAGTATTTT
NA	TRBV7-2	NA	TRBJ2-1	CASSSFQGSYNEQFF	TGTGCCAGCAGCTCGTTTCAAGGGTCCTACAATGAGCAGTTCTTC
NA	TRBV6-1	NA	TRBJ2-5	CASSARKETQYF	TGTGCCAGCAGTGCCCGTAAAGAGACCCAGTACTTC
NA	TRBV5-4	NA	TRBJ2-7	CASSLEPGPYEQYF	TGTGCCAGCAGCTTGGAACCGGGACCCTACGAGCAGTACTTC
NA	TRBV11-1	TRBD1	TRBJ2-7	CASSPRDRRSYEQYF	TGTGCCAGCAGCCCTCGGGACAGGAGATCCTACGAGCAGTACTTC